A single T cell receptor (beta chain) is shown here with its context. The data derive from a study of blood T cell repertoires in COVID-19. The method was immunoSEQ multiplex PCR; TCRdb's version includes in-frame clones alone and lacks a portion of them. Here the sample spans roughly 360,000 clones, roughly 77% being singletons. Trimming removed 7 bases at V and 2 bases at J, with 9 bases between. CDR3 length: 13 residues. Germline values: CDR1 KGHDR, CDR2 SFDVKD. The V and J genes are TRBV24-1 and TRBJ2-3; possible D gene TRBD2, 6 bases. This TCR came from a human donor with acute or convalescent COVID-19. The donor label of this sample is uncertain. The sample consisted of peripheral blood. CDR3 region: CATRGTLTDTQYF. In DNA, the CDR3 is TGTGCCACCAGGGGGACTCTCACAGATACGCAGTATTTT.